The rows below give T cell receptor beta chains drawn from one sample of a study of CD8 T cells in ankylosing spondylitis. MiXCR, run by TCRdb on the 5' RACE reads, gives a single entry per CDR3 protein. The sample yields 200,000 to 250,000 distinct CDR3 sequences, about 17% seen once. Sequences were obtained from blood, either unsorted or a sorted T cell fraction (not recorded which). These receptors all stem from a male donor with ankylosing spondylitis. Each CDR3 is given with its conserved first and last residue. The order of the fields is D gene, J gene, V gene, CDR3 length, clone size, CDR3 DNA, CDR3 protein. A D gene is named only where the DNA matches it firmly. Not all rows give a size; the values are once, few, many and, for expanded clones, a class.

d_call: TRBD1
j_call: TRBJ1-5
v_call: TRBV5-6
cdr3_length: 14
clone_size: once
cdr3_nt: TGTGCCAGCAGCCTACAGGGGGAGAGTCAGCCCCAGCATTTT
cdr3_aa: CASSLQGESQPQHF

d_call: .
j_call: TRBJ2-6
v_call: TRBV12-3/TRBV12-4
cdr3_length: 18
clone_size: few
cdr3_nt: TGTGCCAGCAGGTCAAACCCGGCAGATCTGTCTGGGGCCAACGTCCTGACTTTC
cdr3_aa: CASRSNPADLSGANVLTF

d_call: .
j_call: TRBJ2-1
v_call: TRBV7-2
cdr3_length: 15
clone_size: few
cdr3_nt: TGTGCCAGCAGCTTAGCGGCAGAGCACTACAATGAGCAGTTCTTC
cdr3_aa: CASSLAAEHYNEQFF

d_call: .
j_call: TRBJ2-3
v_call: TRBV19
cdr3_length: 11
clone_size: few
cdr3_nt: TGTGCCAGCCAGGGGGGTAATACGCAGTATTTT
cdr3_aa: CASQGGNTQYF

d_call: .
j_call: TRBJ2-1
v_call: TRBV2
cdr3_length: 12
clone_size: few
cdr3_nt: TGTGCCGGAGGAGAACCCTACAATGAGCAGTTCTTC
cdr3_aa: CAGGEPYNEQFF

d_call: .
j_call: TRBJ1-1
v_call: TRBV5-1
cdr3_length: 15
clone_size: .
cdr3_nt: TGCGCCAGCAGCTTGGTGGGGTTCGTGAACACTGAAGCTTTCTTT
cdr3_aa: CASSLVGFVNTEAFF

d_call: .
j_call: TRBJ2-1
v_call: TRBV2
cdr3_length: 10
clone_size: .
cdr3_nt: TGTGCCAGTCTCGGCGATGAGCAGTTCTTC
cdr3_aa: CASLGDEQFF

d_call: .
j_call: TRBJ2-5
v_call: TRBV15
cdr3_length: 16
clone_size: .
cdr3_nt: TGTGCCACCAGCAGAGATTTGTCAGGGGCCCAAGAGACCCAGTACTTC
cdr3_aa: CATSRDLSGAQETQYF

d_call: .
j_call: TRBJ2-2
v_call: TRBV14
cdr3_length: 13
clone_size: .
cdr3_nt: TGTGCCAGCAGCCAAGTCGGGGCCGGGGAGCTGTTTTTT
cdr3_aa: CASSQVGAGELFF

d_call: .
j_call: TRBJ2-5
v_call: TRBV7-6
cdr3_length: 15
clone_size: .
cdr3_nt: TGTGCCAGCAGCTTAGGAGAGAGGGGGGTGGAGACCCAGTACTTC
cdr3_aa: CASSLGERGVETQYF

d_call: TRBD1
j_call: TRBJ2-2
v_call: TRBV19
cdr3_length: 16
clone_size: .
cdr3_nt: TGTGCCAGTAGTCCTTGGACAGGGGGGATAACCGGGGAGCTGTTTTTT
cdr3_aa: CASSPWTGGITGELFF

d_call: TRBD2
j_call: TRBJ2-2
v_call: TRBV7-8
cdr3_length: 16
clone_size: .
cdr3_nt: TGTGCCAGCAGCTTAGTGGGACTAGCGGGAGCAGGGGAGCTGTTTTTT
cdr3_aa: CASSLVGLAGAGELFF

d_call: .
j_call: TRBJ1-2
v_call: TRBV14
cdr3_length: 15
clone_size: few
cdr3_nt: TGTGCCAGCAGCCAAGGTGGCGGCCGGGGCTATGGCTACACCTTC
cdr3_aa: CASSQGGGRGYGYTF

d_call: .
j_call: TRBJ2-6
v_call: TRBV7-9
cdr3_length: 15
clone_size: .
cdr3_nt: TGTGCCAGCAGCTTAGTGAAATCTGGGGCCAACGTCCTGACTTTC
cdr3_aa: CASSLVKSGANVLTF

d_call: .
j_call: TRBJ2-7
v_call: TRBV12-3/TRBV12-4
cdr3_length: 14
clone_size: many
cdr3_nt: TGTGCCAGCAGTTTGGGACCGGGAACCTACGAGCAGTACTTC
cdr3_aa: CASSLGPGTYEQYF

d_call: .
j_call: TRBJ2-1
v_call: TRBV12-3/TRBV12-4
cdr3_length: 15
clone_size: few
cdr3_nt: TGTGCCAGCAGTTTAGAGGGGAAACTATACAATGAGCAGTTCTTC
cdr3_aa: CASSLEGKLYNEQFF

d_call: .
j_call: TRBJ1-2
v_call: TRBV20-1
cdr3_length: 14
clone_size: many
cdr3_nt: TGCAGTGCTAGAGTCTCGGACCTCTCGGGTGGCTACACCTTC
cdr3_aa: CSARVSDLSGGYTF

d_call: TRBD1
j_call: TRBJ1-1
v_call: TRBV7-9
cdr3_length: 15
clone_size: few
cdr3_nt: TGTGCCAGCAGCTGGGCTGACAGGGCCTCGGATGAAGCTTTCTTT
cdr3_aa: CASSWADRASDEAFF

d_call: .
j_call: TRBJ2-7
v_call: TRBV7-9
cdr3_length: 12
clone_size: few
cdr3_nt: TGTGCCAGCAGCTCGCTGTCAGCCGAGCAGTACTTC
cdr3_aa: CASSSLSAEQYF

d_call: TRBD2
j_call: TRBJ2-3
v_call: TRBV6-5
cdr3_length: 17
clone_size: few
cdr3_nt: TGTGCCAGCAGTTACTCGCTAGCGGTTGGTTCCACAGATACGCAGTATTTT
cdr3_aa: CASSYSLAVGSTDTQYF

d_call: .
j_call: TRBJ2-7
v_call: TRBV5-1
cdr3_length: 15
clone_size: .
cdr3_nt: TGCGCCAGCAGCTATTTCGGGGGCCGCTCCTACGAGCAGTACTTC
cdr3_aa: CASSYFGGRSYEQYF

d_call: TRBD1
j_call: TRBJ1-1
v_call: TRBV3-1
cdr3_length: 15
clone_size: .
cdr3_nt: TGTGCCAGCAGCCAAGATAGCGACAGGGGAACTGAAGCTTTCTTT
cdr3_aa: CASSQDSDRGTEAFF

d_call: TRBD1
j_call: TRBJ2-1
v_call: TRBV2
cdr3_length: 14
clone_size: few
cdr3_nt: TGTGCCAGCACAGGACAGGGGACTTACAATGAGCAGTTCTTC
cdr3_aa: CASTGQGTYNEQFF

d_call: .
j_call: TRBJ2-7
v_call: TRBV5-1
cdr3_length: 16
clone_size: .
cdr3_nt: TGCGCCAGCAGCTTGGGTGGACAGCCTAGTCCCTACGAGCAGTACTTC
cdr3_aa: CASSLGGQPSPYEQYF

d_call: .
j_call: TRBJ2-2
v_call: TRBV7-3
cdr3_length: 14
clone_size: .
cdr3_nt: TGTGCCAGCAGCTTAATAGGGGAGGCCGGGGAGCTGTTTTTT
cdr3_aa: CASSLIGEAGELFF

d_call: .
j_call: TRBJ2-1
v_call: TRBV5-6
cdr3_length: 12
clone_size: few
cdr3_nt: TGTGCCAGCAGCCCCACTGAGGGGGAGCAGTTCTTC
cdr3_aa: CASSPTEGEQFF

d_call: TRBD1
j_call: TRBJ1-5
v_call: TRBV19
cdr3_length: 16
clone_size: .
cdr3_nt: TGTGCCAGTATGGTTTGGGGGGGAGGGGGCAGCCAGCCCCAGCATTTT
cdr3_aa: CASMVWGGGGSQPQHF

d_call: .
j_call: TRBJ2-1
v_call: TRBV14
cdr3_length: 13
clone_size: many
cdr3_nt: TGTGCCAGCAGCCCGACTTTCCACAATGAGCAGTTCTTC
cdr3_aa: CASSPTFHNEQFF

d_call: .
j_call: TRBJ1-6
v_call: TRBV27
cdr3_length: 16
clone_size: few
cdr3_nt: TGTGCCAGCAGTTTAAGAACGAGCTCCTATAATTCACCCCTCCACTTT
cdr3_aa: CASSLRTSSYNSPLHF

d_call: TRBD1
j_call: TRBJ1-1
v_call: TRBV9
cdr3_length: 14
clone_size: .
cdr3_nt: TGTGCCAGCGGACAGGGGGCTAGTGGCACTGAAGCTTTCTTT
cdr3_aa: CASGQGASGTEAFF

d_call: .
j_call: TRBJ1-6
v_call: TRBV4-2
cdr3_length: 13
clone_size: .
cdr3_nt: TGTGCCAGCAGCTCAAGATGGGAGGGCTCCCTCCACTTT
cdr3_aa: CASSSRWEGSLHF

d_call: .
j_call: TRBJ2-1
v_call: TRBV24-1
cdr3_length: 15
clone_size: few
cdr3_nt: TGTGCCACCAGTGAACGTAACGGGGAATACAATGAGCAGTTCTTC
cdr3_aa: CATSERNGEYNEQFF

d_call: .
j_call: TRBJ1-2
v_call: TRBV20-1
cdr3_length: 11
clone_size: .
cdr3_nt: TGCAGTGCCACAGGGACGTGGAGCTACACCTTC
cdr3_aa: CSATGTWSYTF

d_call: .
j_call: TRBJ2-7
v_call: TRBV4-2
cdr3_length: 14
clone_size: many
cdr3_nt: TGTGCCAGCAGCCAAGGCCCCTCTAGCTACGAGCAGTACTTC
cdr3_aa: CASSQGPSSYEQYF

d_call: .
j_call: TRBJ1-1
v_call: TRBV7-9
cdr3_length: 13
clone_size: many
cdr3_nt: TGTGCCAGCAGCTTAGCGCTGGGGACTGAAGCTTTCTTT
cdr3_aa: CASSLALGTEAFF

d_call: TRBD2
j_call: TRBJ2-3
v_call: TRBV9
cdr3_length: 15
clone_size: .
cdr3_nt: TGTGCCAGCAGCGTAGCAGGGACTAGCGCAGATACGCAGTATTTT
cdr3_aa: CASSVAGTSADTQYF

d_call: TRBD1
j_call: TRBJ2-7
v_call: TRBV15
cdr3_length: 15
clone_size: .
cdr3_nt: TGTGCCACCAGCAGTGGACAGGGGGCTCCTTACGAGCAGTACTTC
cdr3_aa: CATSSGQGAPYEQYF